Detailed here is one T cell receptor beta chain. No antigen is known for it. The assay was immunoSEQ multiplex PCR, and TCRdb's table has in-frame clones only and misses some. This table holds 45,000 to 55,000 clones, roughly 80% found once. This entry is derived from a study of radiotherapy plus CTLA-4 blockade in lung cancer. General study results and limits: Increased serum interferon-beta after radiation also reportedly predicted response strongly. Subsequent to radiotherapy plus ipilimumab, tumor-derived TCR clones underwent expansion in blood.

Focal radiation plus CTLA-4 blockade with ipilimumab was administered to patients who had chemo-refractory metastatic non-small-cell lung cancer. The germline CDR1 and CDR2 sequences are MNHEY and SVGAGI. The V gene end was trimmed by 8 bases and the J gene end by 1 base; junction bases not matched to a gene: 9. CDR3 length equals 15 residues. The material sequenced was peripheral blood, taken from a patient treated with radiotherapy plus ipilimumab. The TCR sequence derives from a human donor with non-small cell lung cancer who had a partial response to radiotherapy plus ipilimumab. The chain carries TRBV6-5 and TRBJ1-1; 8 bases agree with TRBD1. CDR3 sequence: CASHPGQAGNTEAFF. CDR3 nucleotides: TGTGCCAGCCATCCGGGACAGGCGGGGAACACTGAAGCTTTCTTT.